This is a list of T cell receptor beta chains from one sample in a study of OX40 agonist ivuxolimab in advanced cancers. Sequencing used immunoSEQ multiplex PCR; TCRdb keeps in-frame clones, though not all of them. In the table there are about 84,000 clones, around 94% of which are singletons. Sequencing was performed on CD4+ or CD8+ T cells sorted from blood, taken in a trial of the OX40 agonist ivuxolimab. These TCRs come from an adult with an advanced solid tumor such as melanoma, head and neck, liver or kidney cancer. CDR3s include the opening cysteine and the closing phenylalanine or tryptophan. Fields, in order: clone size, D gene, V gene, CDR3 length, J gene, CDR3 protein, CDR3 DNA. The D gene is left open where the match is weak. Only part of the rows carry a size: once, few, many, or a class if the clone is expanded.

size: .
D: .
V: TRBV5-1
length: 13
J: TRBJ2-2
CDR3: CASSLEGTGELFF
DNA: TGCGCCAGCAGCTTGGAGGGAACCGGGGAGCTGTTTTTT

size: .
D: TRBD2
V: TRBV29-1
length: 14
J: TRBJ2-1
CDR3: CSVFTGTSSNEQFF
DNA: TGCAGCGTATTTACCGGGACTAGCAGTAATGAGCAGTTCTTC

size: few
D: .
V: TRBV5-4
length: 15
J: TRBJ1-5
CDR3: CASSQEAGNNQPQHF
DNA: TGCGCCAGCAGCCAAGAAGCAGGAAATAATCAGCCCCAGCATTTT

size: .
D: TRBD1
V: TRBV10-2
length: 14
J: TRBJ2-1
CDR3: CASSRDRGSNEQFF
DNA: TGCGCCAGCTCCCGGGACAGGGGTAGTAATGAGCAGTTCTTC

size: .
D: TRBD1
V: TRBV4-1
length: 16
J: TRBJ1-2
CDR3: CASSSTRTGGYYGYTF
DNA: TGCGCCAGCAGCTCCACCCGTACAGGGGGGTACTATGGCTACACCTTC

size: large
D: .
V: TRBV6-5
length: 13
J: TRBJ2-7
CDR3: CASSYAESYEQYF
DNA: TGTGCCAGCAGTTACGCGGAATCCTACGAGCAGTACTTC

size: .
D: .
V: TRBV6-6
length: 14
J: TRBJ2-7
CDR3: CASIPRAGFYEQYF
DNA: TGTGCCAGCATCCCCCGGGCAGGGTTCTACGAGCAGTACTTC

size: .
D: .
V: TRBV21-1
length: 20
J: TRBJ2-7
CDR3: CASSKAPTSGRLKTPYEQYF
DNA: TGTGCCAGCAGCAAAGCCCCTACTAGCGGGAGGCTCAAAACCCCCTACGAGCAGTACTTC

size: .
D: TRBD1
V: TRBV6-6
length: 15
J: TRBJ1-3
CDR3: CASTWDRETGNTIYF
DNA: TGTGCCAGCACCTGGGACAGGGAGACGGGAAACACCATATATTTT

size: .
D: TRBD1
V: TRBV4-1
length: 15
J: TRBJ2-2
CDR3: CASSQDRDRGKELFF
DNA: TGCGCCAGCAGCCAAGATCGGGACAGGGGGAAGGAGCTGTTTTTT

size: .
D: TRBD2
V: TRBV28
length: 15
J: TRBJ2-4
CDR3: CASSPIAGLRDIQYF
DNA: TGTGCCAGCAGTCCTATAGCGGGGCTAAGGGACATTCAGTACTTC

size: .
D: TRBD1
V: TRBV13
length: 18
J: TRBJ1-2
CDR3: CASSSVPGQGATGYGYTF
DNA: TGTGCCAGCAGCTCGGTCCCGGGACAGGGGGCTACTGGCTATGGCTACACCTTC

size: once
D: .
V: TRBV9
length: 11
J: TRBJ1-1
CDR3: CASSVPTEAFF
DNA: TGTGCCAGCAGCGTTCCCACTGAAGCTTTCTTT

size: .
D: .
V: TRBV21-1
length: 13
J: TRBJ2-7
CDR3: CASEEQGSYEQYF
DNA: TGTGCCAGCGAAGAACAGGGATCCTACGAGCAGTACTTC

size: once
D: .
V: TRBV5-3
length: 15
J: TRBJ2-6
CDR3: CASSFFGAGANVLTF
DNA: TGTGCCAGCAGCTTTTTCGGGGCTGGGGCCAACGTCCTGACTTTC

size: .
D: TRBD2
V: TRBV13
length: 16
J: TRBJ2-3
CDR3: CASSGRLAGDADTQYF
DNA: TGTGCCAGCAGCGGACGACTAGCGGGAGATGCAGATACGCAGTATTTT

size: .
D: TRBD1
V: TRBV5-1
length: 14
J: TRBJ1-1
CDR3: CASSLAGGFTEAFF
DNA: TGCGCCAGCAGCTTGGCAGGGGGATTCACTGAAGCTTTCTTT

size: .
D: .
V: TRBV27
length: 11
J: TRBJ2-1
CDR3: CASSLNNEQFF
DNA: TGTGCCAGCAGTTTGAACAATGAGCAGTTCTTC

size: .
D: .
V: TRBV7-2
length: 15
J: TRBJ1-2
CDR3: CASTNEDTPGYGYTF
DNA: TGTGCCAGCACCAACGAGGATACCCCTGGCTATGGCTACACCTTC

size: .
D: .
V: TRBV29-1
length: 14
J: TRBJ2-7
CDR3: CSVEGEGDGYEQYF
DNA: TGCAGCGTTGAAGGAGAGGGGGACGGCTACGAGCAGTACTTC

size: .
D: .
V: TRBV7-9
length: 13
J: TRBJ1-2
CDR3: CASSLAQIEGYTF
DNA: TGTGCCAGCAGCTTAGCACAGATAGAAGGCTACACCTTC

size: .
D: .
V: TRBV27
length: 13
J: TRBJ2-7
CDR3: CASSMGEYVEQYF
DNA: TGTGCCAGCAGTATGGGGGAGTACGTTGAGCAGTACTTC

size: once
D: .
V: TRBV7-2
length: 13
J: TRBJ2-7
CDR3: CASSLGFNYEQYF
DNA: TGTGCCAGCAGCTTAGGTTTCAACTACGAGCAGTACTTC

size: .
D: TRBD2
V: TRBV27
length: 15
J: TRBJ2-1
CDR3: CASSLLLAELNEQFF
DNA: TGTGCCAGCAGTTTATTACTAGCGGAGCTCAATGAGCAGTTCTTC